The following is a T cell receptor (beta chain) sequence with its context. Libraries were prepared by immunoSEQ multiplex PCR; TCRdb keeps only in-frame clonotypes and omits some of them. Among around 300,000 clones listed, about 85% were seen once. The germline V gene has CDR1 SNHLY and CDR2 FYNNEI. This CDR3 is built from 11 residues. The germline V and J ends were trimmed by 4 bases and 7 bases, with 8 bases remaining between them. The data derive from a study of blood T cell repertoires in COVID-19. Study context: Collection of acute and convalescent COVID-19 samples took place in the United States, Italy and Spain.

The receptor's source is a human donor in a cohort sampled during active COVID-19. The V gene is TRBV2, the J gene TRBJ2-7; D remains unclear. Sequencing used peripheral blood. For the CDR3, the DNA is TGTGCCAGCAGTGTCAGGTGGGAGCAGTACTTC. This gives the protein CASSVRWEQYF.